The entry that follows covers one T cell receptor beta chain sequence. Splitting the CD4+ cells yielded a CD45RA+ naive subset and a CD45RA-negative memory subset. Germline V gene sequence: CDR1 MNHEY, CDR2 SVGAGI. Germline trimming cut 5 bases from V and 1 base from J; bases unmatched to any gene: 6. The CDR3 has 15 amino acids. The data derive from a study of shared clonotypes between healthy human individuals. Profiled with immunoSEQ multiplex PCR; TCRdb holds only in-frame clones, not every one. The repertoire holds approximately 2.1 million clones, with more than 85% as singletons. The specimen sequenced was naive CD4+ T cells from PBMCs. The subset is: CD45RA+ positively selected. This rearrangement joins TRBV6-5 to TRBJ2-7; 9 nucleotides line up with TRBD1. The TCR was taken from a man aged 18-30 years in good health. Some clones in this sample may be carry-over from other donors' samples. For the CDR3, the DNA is TGTGCCAGCAGTAATACCGGGACAGGGTCCTACGAGCAGTACTTC. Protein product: CASSNTGTGSYEQYF.